One sample yielded the 20 T cell receptor beta chains listed below, sequenced in a study of blood T cells in healthy people across ages. A second PCR of 7 to 11 cycles used a sample-barcoded 5' primer and a J-beta primer mix. MiXCR, applied by TCRdb to the 5' RACE reads, yields one record per CDR3 protein. The sample holds some 1.5 million distinct CDR3 sequences, 40% to 45% seen once. Sequenced material: blood. The receptors come from a woman aged 18-29 years in good health.

The chain recombines TRBV19 with TRBJ1-4; D is perhaps TRBD1 (6 bases). The germline gives CDR1 LNHDA, CDR2 SQIVND (reference sequence). This CDR3 is 16 amino acids long. The germline V and J ends were trimmed by 5 bases and 4 bases, with 17 bases remaining between them. The CDR3: CASSPLGGLGNEKLFF. The DNA for the CDR3 is TGTGCCAGTAGTCCCCTTGGGGGGCTCGGTAATGAAAAACTGTTTTTT.

In this sample, this clonotype turned up a few times. This chain links TRBV7-2 with TRBJ1-2, with D tentatively TRBD1 (5 bases). The CDR3 extends over 14 amino acids. Trimming left V 0 bases short and J 4 bases short, with 9 bases between. Germline V lookup: CDR1 SGHTA, CDR2 FQGNSA. The DNA of the CDR3 is TGTGCCAGCAGCTTAGCGCAACAGGCCTATGGCTACACCTTC. It encodes CASSLAQQAYGYTF.

This rearrangement joins TRBV12-3 or TRBV12-4 to TRBJ1-2; the D gene is possibly TRBD1 (6 bases). V shed 4 bases and J shed 6 bases, with 12 bases lying between them. The CDR3 has 13 amino acids. CDR3 in DNA: TGTGCCAGCAGTTGGGGGGGCTGGGATGGCTACACCTTC. Protein product: CASSWGGWDGYTF.

The rearrangement uses TRBV20-1 and TRBJ2-1; 13 nucleotides agree with TRBD2. Trimming cost V 5 bases and J 8 bases; bases outside gene matches: 9. From germline, CDR1 is DFQATT and CDR2 SNEGSKA (reference sequence). The CDR3 loop spans 15 amino acids. Written as DNA, the CDR3 is TGCAGTGCTTGGAAACTAGCGGGGGGGCTAGATGAGCAGTTCTTC. Protein: CSAWKLAGGLDEQFF.

This clonotype was observed a few times. J is TRBJ2-1 and V is TRBV7-2; TRBD1 matches at 7 bases. V was clipped by 2 bases and J by 8 bases; unmatched bases: 12. The CDR3 extends over 16 amino acids. The germline V gene has CDR1 SGHTA and CDR2 FQGNSA. CDR3 in amino acids: CASSLLTGSGFHEQFF. DNA for the CDR3: TGTGCCAGCAGCTTATTGACAGGGAGTGGATTCCATGAGCAGTTCTTC.

Only one count was recorded for this clonotype. The V call is TRBV6-5, the J call TRBJ1-4; 10 bases match TRBD1. This CDR3 comprises 16 residues. Germline V gives CDR1 MNHEY, CDR2 SVGAGI. Germline trimming cut 5 bases from V and 7 bases from J; bases unmatched to any gene: 10. DNA for the CDR3: TGTGCCAGCAGTCGCCTGTCCGGGACAGGGGTTGAAAAACTGTTTTTT. It yields the protein CASSRLSGTGVEKLFF.

The chain recombines TRBV6-2 or TRBV6-3 with TRBJ1-5; 8 nucleotides line up with TRBD1. The V segment lost 4 bases and the J segment 6 bases; nucleotides outside the gene matches: 8. Germline lookup yields CDR1 MNHEY and CDR2 SVGEGT. The CDR3 spans 15 residues. CDR3 DNA: TGTGCCAGCAGTTTGGCGACAGGGGATAGTCAGCCCCAGCATTTT. Protein: CASSLATGDSQPQHF.

The rearrangement uses TRBV27 and TRBJ2-7; TRBD2 matches 7 bases. The CDR3 contains 19 residues. The V segment lost 6 bases and the J segment 2 bases; nucleotides outside the gene matches: 22. In germline, CDR1 is MNHEY, CDR2 SMNVEV (reference sequence). CDR3 loop: CASSPSSSLGGGVTYEQYF. The CDR3 DNA is TGTGCCAGCAGCCCCTCCAGCAGTTTGGGTGGGGGGGTAACCTACGAGCAGTACTTC.

The chain is built from TRBV6-1 and TRBJ2-7; D might be TRBD2 (6 bases). Germline V CDR1 and CDR2: MNHNS, SASEGT. The CDR3 is 14 amino acids. The V end lost 7 bases, the J end lost 0 bases, and 13 bases lay between the germline ends. CDR3 in DNA: TGTGCCAGCAATTACCGGGACTCCTCCTACGAGCAGTACTTC. Translated, it gives CASNYRDSSYEQYF.

This clonotype was counted only a few times. V usage is TRBV6-5 and J usage is TRBJ2-1; D might be TRBD2 (5 bases). The CDR3 contains 14 residues. In germline, CDR1 is MNHEY, CDR2 SVGAGI. Trimming took off 0 bases at V and 5 bases at J, with 8 bases between the two ends. CDR3 loop: CASSYSLGHNEQFF. CDR3 DNA sequence: TGTGCCAGCAGTTACTCACTAGGCCACAATGAGCAGTTCTTC.

This chain joins TRBV9 and TRBJ2-5; TRBD2 aligns across 8 bases. V shed 5 bases and J 11 bases; nucleotides not matched to a gene: 26. In germline, CDR1 is SGDLS, CDR2 YYNGEE. The CDR3 has 18 residues. CDR3 sequence: CASSAREFRTSLYNEQYF. The CDR3 DNA sequence: TGTGCCAGCAGTGCTAGAGAATTTAGGACTAGCCTATACAATGAGCAGTACTTC.

This clonotype came up a few times. V is TRBV6-6 and J is TRBJ2-3; possible D gene TRBD2, 5 bases. Germline loops: CDR1 MNHNY, CDR2 SVGAGI (reference sequence). This CDR3 has 15 amino acids. Trimming shortened V by 6 bases and J by 4 bases, and 17 bases separated the two germline ends. The chain's CDR3 is CASSLSAAQADTQYF. In DNA form, the CDR3 reads TGTGCCAGCAGCCTTAGCGCTGCGCAAGCAGATACGCAGTATTTT.

The V gene is TRBV9, the J gene TRBJ2-1; D possibly uses TRBD1 or TRBD2 (6 bases each). Trimming stripped 0 bases from V and 7 bases from J, with 11 bases between. The CDR3 is 14 amino acids. Germline V gene data show CDR1 as SGDLS and CDR2 as YYNGEE. CDR3 in DNA: TGTGCCAGCAGCGTAGGGAAGGGGGGAAATGAGCAGTTCTTC. This encodes CASSVGKGGNEQFF.

The V and J genes are TRBV25-1 and TRBJ2-7, with 9 bases matching TRBD2. In germline, CDR1 is MGHDK, CDR2 SYGVNS. V shed 8 bases, J shed 0 bases, and the junction held 2 bases outside the gene matches. The CDR3 is 13 amino acids. The CDR3 is CASRGGDSYEQYF. Here the CDR3 DNA reads TGTGCCAGCCGCGGGGGGGACTCCTACGAGCAGTACTTC.

The J gene is TRBJ1-1, the V gene TRBV12-3 or TRBV12-4; a possible D gene is TRBD1 (6 bases). V was clipped by 6 bases and J by 1 base, with 12 bases between them. CDR3 length: 14 residues. Written as DNA, the CDR3 is TGTGCCAGCAGACCGAACAGGGAGAACACTGAAGCTTTCTTT. Protein product: CASRPNRENTEAFF.

The J gene is TRBJ2-1, the V gene TRBV4-3; 13 bases agree with TRBD2. CDR1 and CDR2 from the germline V gene are LGHNA and YSLEER. After removal of 4 bases from V and 7 bases from J, the junction contained 10 bases not matched to a gene. The CDR3 is 17 amino acids. The CDR3 here is CASSLTYGTSGKNEQFF. Written as DNA, the CDR3 is TGCGCCAGCAGCCTAACTTACGGGACTAGCGGGAAGAATGAGCAGTTCTTC.

Only a few counts were recorded for this clonotype. The rearrangement links TRBV7-2 to TRBJ2-7; unclear D gene. The J call could be wrong; TRBJ2-5 is a better fit for the DNA end. The germline V gene has CDR1 SGHTA and CDR2 FQGNSA. The CDR3 runs to 14 residues. The CDR3 nucleotides are TGTGCCAGCAGCTTAAACCGGCCCAGAGAGACCCAGTACTTC. This sequence encodes CASSLNRPRETQYF.

The V call is TRBV4-1, the J call TRBJ2-7; D not resolved. TRBJ2-4 explains the end of the DNA better; the J call may be wrong. The CDR3 extends over 14 amino acids. Germline CDR1 is MGHRA and CDR2 is YSYEKL. In DNA form, the CDR3 reads TGCGCCAGCAGCGCCCAAGACCCTCAAAACATTCAGTACTTC. Translation gives CASSAQDPQNIQYF.

The chain has TRBV20-1 and TRBJ2-1; 8 nucleotides align to TRBD2. CDR3 size: 16 residues. J gave up 0 bases and V 7 bases, and 11 bases lay outside the gene matches. Per the germline V gene, CDR1 is DFQATT and CDR2 is SNEGSKA (reference sequence). The CDR3 nucleotides read TGCAGTGTCCCTGGAGCGGGGGTAAGCTCCTACAATGAGCAGTTCTTC. Protein: CSVPGAGVSSYNEQFF.

The genes are TRBV28 and TRBJ2-1, with TRBD1 as a possible D gene (6 bases). CDR3 size: 15 residues. Trimming removed 4 bases from V and 2 bases from J, with 12 bases in between. Germline loops: CDR1 MDHEN, CDR2 SYDVKM. The CDR3 DNA sequence: TGTGCCAGCAGTTCCCAAGGGACACCCTACAATGAGCAGTTCTTC. Residues: CASSSQGTPYNEQFF.